This T cell receptor beta chain was sequenced for a study of shared clonotypes between healthy human individuals. DNA at about 0.2 ug, 25,000 to 30,000 T cell genomes, went into sorted-subset replicate PCRs. Measured with immunoSEQ multiplex PCR; TCRdb has only the in-frame clones, and not every one. This sample yields 1.5 million to 1.9 million clones, of which 95% to 99% are seen a single time; less than 0.55% belongs to the top ten. With 2 bases clipped from V and 8 bases from J, the junction kept 8 bases outside the gene matches. Germline CDR1 reads SGHAT; CDR2 reads FQNNGV. The CDR3 covers 14 residues.

The sample consisted of naive CD4+ T cells sorted from blood. Subset here: CD45RA+ positively selected. The rearrangement joins TRBV11-2 to TRBJ1-2; 7 nucleotides match TRBD1. This clonotype was obtained from a man in his thirties or forties in good health. CDR3 loop: CASSLSTGFFGYTF. The DNA of the CDR3 is TGTGCCAGCAGCTTATCGACAGGGTTTTTCGGCTACACCTTC.